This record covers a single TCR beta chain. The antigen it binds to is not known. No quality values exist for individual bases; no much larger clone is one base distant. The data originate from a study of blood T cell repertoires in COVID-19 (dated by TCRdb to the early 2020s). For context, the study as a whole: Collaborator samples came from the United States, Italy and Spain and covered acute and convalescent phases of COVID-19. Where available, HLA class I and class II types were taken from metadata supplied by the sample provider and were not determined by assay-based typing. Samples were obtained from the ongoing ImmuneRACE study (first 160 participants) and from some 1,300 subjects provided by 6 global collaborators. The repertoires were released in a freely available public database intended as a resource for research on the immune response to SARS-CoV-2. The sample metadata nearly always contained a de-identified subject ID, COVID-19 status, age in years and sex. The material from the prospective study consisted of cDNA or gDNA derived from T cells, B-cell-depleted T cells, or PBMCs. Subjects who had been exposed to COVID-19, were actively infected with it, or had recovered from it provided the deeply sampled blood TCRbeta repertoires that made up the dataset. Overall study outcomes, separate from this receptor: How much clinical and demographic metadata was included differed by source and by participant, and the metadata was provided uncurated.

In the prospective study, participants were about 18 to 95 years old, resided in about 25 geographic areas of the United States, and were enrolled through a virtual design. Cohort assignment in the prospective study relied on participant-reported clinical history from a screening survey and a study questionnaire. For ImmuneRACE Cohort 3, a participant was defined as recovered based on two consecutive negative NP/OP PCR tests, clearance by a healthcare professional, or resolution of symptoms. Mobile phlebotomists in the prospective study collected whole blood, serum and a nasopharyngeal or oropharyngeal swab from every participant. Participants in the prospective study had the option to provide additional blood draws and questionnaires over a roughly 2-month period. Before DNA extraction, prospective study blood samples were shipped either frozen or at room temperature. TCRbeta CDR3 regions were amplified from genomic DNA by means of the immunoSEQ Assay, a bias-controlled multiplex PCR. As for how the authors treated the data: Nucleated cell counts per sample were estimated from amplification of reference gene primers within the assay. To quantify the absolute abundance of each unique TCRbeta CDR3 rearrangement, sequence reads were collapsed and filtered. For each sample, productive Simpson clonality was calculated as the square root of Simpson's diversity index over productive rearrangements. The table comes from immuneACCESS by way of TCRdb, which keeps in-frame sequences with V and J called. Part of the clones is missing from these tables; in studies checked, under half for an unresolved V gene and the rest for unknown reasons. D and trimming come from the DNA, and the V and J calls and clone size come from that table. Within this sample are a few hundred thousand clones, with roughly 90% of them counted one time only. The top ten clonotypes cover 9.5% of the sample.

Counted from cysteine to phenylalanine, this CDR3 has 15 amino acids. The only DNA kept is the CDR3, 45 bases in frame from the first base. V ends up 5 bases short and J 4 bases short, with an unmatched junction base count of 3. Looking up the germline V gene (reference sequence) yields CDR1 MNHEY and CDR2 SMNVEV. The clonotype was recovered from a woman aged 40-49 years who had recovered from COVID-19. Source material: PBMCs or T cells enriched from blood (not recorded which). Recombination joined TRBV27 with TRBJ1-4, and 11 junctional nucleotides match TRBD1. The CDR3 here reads CASSPGTGGNEKLFF. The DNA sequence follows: TGTGCCAGCAGTCCCGGGACAGGGGGTAATGAAAAACTGTTTTTT.